This entry lists 23 T cell receptor beta chains sequenced from one sample in a study of vaccination and CD4 T cells after COVID-19. Sequence data for DNA of cultured CD4+ T cells were generated by the Oncomine TCR Beta short-read assay. Each CDR3 protein gets one entry after TCRdb re-called the PCR reads with MiXCR. The sample consists of under 30,000 distinct CDR3 sequences, 35% to 40% of them appearing once. These receptors lack a known antigen. Time point defined: late sampling 161 to 241 days after vaccination in a few convalescent patients. Stated treatment: roughly nine-day PBMC culture with coronavirus spike peptide pools or control peptides (ViraFEST assay). Material: CD4+ T cells from blood, cultured in vitro, obtained about 7 months after SARS-CoV-2 vaccination. The receptors were sampled from a human donor who had recovered from COVID-19.

The V gene is TRBV28, the J gene TRBJ1-5; D unresolved. Germline V gene sequence: CDR1 MDHEN, CDR2 SYDVKM. The V end lost 4 bases, the J end lost 8 bases, and 18 bases lay between the germline ends. This CDR3 contains 15 residues. This CDR3 reads CASSSGGMLLEPQHF. DNA of the CDR3: TGTGCCAGCAGTTCGGGAGGAATGCTTTTGGAGCCCCAGCATTTT. Full variable domain (remainder filled in from reference TRBV28 and TRBJ1-5): DVKVTQSSRYLVKRTGEKVFLECVQDMDHENMFWYRQDPGLGLRLIYFSYDVKMKEKGDIPEGYSVSREKKERFSLILESASTNQTSMYLCASSSGGMLLEPQHFGDGTRLSIL.

The chain couples TRBV10-3 to TRBJ2-3; no definite D call. Trimming cost V 8 bases and J 1 base, with 7 bases left between them. This CDR3 is built from 12 residues. Germline CDR1 and CDR2: ENHRY and SYGVKD. CDR3 nucleotide sequence: TGTGCCATCGGACCAGGCACAGATACGCAGTATTTT. Its translation: CAIGPGTDTQYF.

V is TRBV27 and J is TRBJ2-3, with D unclear. Germline lookup yields CDR1 MNHEY and CDR2 SMNVEV (reference sequence). Trimming left V 5 bases short and J 0 bases short, with 12 bases between. The CDR3 loop spans 15 amino acids. CDR3 sequence: CASSVTTSSTDTQYF. CDR3 nucleotides: TGTGCCAGCAGTGTAACGACTTCTAGCACAGATACGCAGTATTTT.

The V call is TRBV20-1, the J call TRBJ2-1; D ambiguous. With 4 bases removed from V and 4 bases from J, the gap between germline ends came to 20 bases. This CDR3 spans 16 amino acids. CDR1 is DFQATT, CDR2 SNEGSKA, per germline (reference sequence). CDR3 nucleotides: TGCAGTGCTATACCGATTGAGTTACATGAGTACAATGAGCAGTTCTTC. Translated: CSAIPIELHEYNEQFF.

The chain employs TRBV4-1 and TRBJ1-1; possible D gene TRBD1, 5 bases. Germline V CDR1 and CDR2: MGHRA, YSYEKL. The CDR3 has 14 amino acids. Trimming took 3 bases from V and 2 from J, leaving 10 bases between them. CDR3 in DNA: TGCGCCAGCAGCCAGGGACGGACAAACACTGAAGCTTTCTTT. Translating it yields CASSQGRTNTEAFF.

This clonotype was seen only a few times. The chain links TRBV19 to TRBJ1-5; possibly TRBD1 for D (6 bases). V was trimmed by 1 base and J by 5 bases, leaving 18 bases between them. Germline assignment: CDR1 LNHDA and CDR2 SQIVND (reference sequence). The CDR3 length is 17 residues. CDR3 nucleotide sequence: TGTGCCAGTAGTATAGCTAACCTCAGGGGCAGGGATCAGCCCCAGCATTTT. This sequence encodes CASSIANLRGRDQPQHF.

The genes are TRBV11-2 and TRBJ2-7; tentatively, D is TRBD2 (5 bases). The CDR3 runs 15 residues. The V end was cut by 5 bases, the J end by 6 bases, with 20 bases between. Germline-derived CDR1 and CDR2 are SGHAT and FQNNGV. In nucleotides, the CDR3 is TGTGCCAGCAGCCAAGTAACTAGTGAACCTGGCGAGCAGTACTTC. Its protein product is CASSQVTSEPGEQYF.

This chain links TRBV5-1 with TRBJ2-7; a possible D gene is TRBD2 (5 bases). This CDR3 has 14 amino acids. V was shortened by 4 bases and J by 5 bases, with 16 bases between the two germline ends. The germline V gene encodes CDR1 SGHRS and CDR2 YFSETQ. CDR3 bases: TGCGCCAGCAGCCCCGGACTGGTGAGTAACGAGCAGTACTTC. The encoded protein is CASSPGLVSNEQYF.

V gene TRBV7-2 combines with J gene TRBJ2-4; no clear D. The CDR3 runs 13 residues. Germline V gene data show CDR1 as SGHTA and CDR2 as FQGNSA. V shed 5 bases and J shed 8 bases, with 13 bases lying between them. CDR3 nucleotide sequence: TGTGCCAGCAGCCTCAGGAATGAGCACATTCAGTACTTC. Its protein is CASSLRNEHIQYF.

The chain uses TRBV15 and TRBJ2-3, with D uncertain. CDR1 is LNHNV and CDR2 is YYDKDF in the germline V gene (reference sequence). The CDR3 has 13 residues. The V gene lost 1 base and the J gene lost 5 bases, with 7 bases spanning the gap. The CDR3 nucleotides are TGTGCCACCAGCAGAGTTGGTGGAGATACGCAGTATTTT. Translating it yields CATSRVGGDTQYF.

A few counts support this clonotype. V and J are TRBV18 and TRBJ2-3; D perhaps matches TRBD1 (6 bases). From germline, CDR1 is KGHSH and CDR2 LQKENI. The CDR3 is made up of 13 amino acids. V was trimmed by 2 bases and J by 6 bases, leaving 9 bases between them. CDR3 coding DNA: TGTGCCAGCTCACCAAACAGGGAGGATACGCAGTATTTT. Its translation: CASSPNREDTQYF.

This chain links TRBV20-1 with TRBJ1-3; D unclear. This CDR3 contains 14 residues. The germline V gene has CDR1 DFQATT and CDR2 SNEGSKA (reference sequence). V lost 2 bases to trimming and J lost 0 bases, with 8 bases between them. The CDR3 sequence: CSARRTSSGNTIYF. The CDR3 nucleotides are TGCAGTGCTAGAAGAACAAGCTCTGGAAACACCATATATTTT.

This chain joins TRBV6-1 and TRBJ2-2; 7 bases line up with TRBD2. Germline V gene data show CDR1 as MNHNS and CDR2 as SASEGT. After removal of 7 bases from V and 8 bases from J, the junction contained 13 bases not matched to a gene. The CDR3 has 15 amino acids. The CDR3 nucleotides read TGTGCCAGCACGTTCGGGCGAGCGGGAATTGGGGAGCTGTTTTTT. Translating gives CASTFGRAGIGELFF.

The chain links TRBV15 to TRBJ2-1; 8 nucleotides align to TRBD2. The CDR3 has 16 amino acids. From germline, CDR1 is LNHNV and CDR2 YYDKDF (reference sequence). V was clipped by 3 bases and J by 4 bases; unmatched bases: 8. Written as DNA, the CDR3 is TGTGCCACCAGCAGGGGAATAGCGGGAAGATACAATGAGCAGTTCTTC. It codes for CATSRGIAGRYNEQFF.

The rearrangement uses TRBV6-2 or TRBV6-3 and TRBJ1-1; D unresolved. V was clipped by 2 bases and J by 1 base, with 17 bases between them. Germline V gene sequence: CDR1 MNHEY, CDR2 SVGEGT. The CDR3 is 17 residues long. The CDR3 DNA reads TGTGCCAGCAGTTACCCAACAGAGGCGTCTACGAACACTGAAGCTTTCTTT. Residues: CASSYPTEASTNTEAFF.

There are a few counts of this clonotype. The chain joins TRBV7-9 to TRBJ2-5; possibly TRBD2 for D (5 bases). Germline V gene lookup returns CDR1 SEHNR and CDR2 FQNEAQ (reference sequence). CDR3 length equals 16 residues. Trimming shortened V by 4 bases and J by 0 bases, and 15 bases separated the two germline ends. CDR3 region: CASSSPRGSYQETQYF. In nucleotides, the CDR3 is TGTGCCAGCAGCTCCCCCCGGGGTTCCTACCAAGAGACCCAGTACTTC.

This clonotype was detected only a few times. J is TRBJ2-7 and V is TRBV5-1; 8 bases line up with TRBD2. This CDR3 is built from 16 residues. Germline V lookup: CDR1 SGHRS, CDR2 YFSETQ. V was clipped by 2 bases and J by 5 bases; unmatched bases: 12. CDR3 nucleotides: TGCGCCAGCAGCTTCGTTGCGGGAGCGGGAGCCCACGAGCAGTACTTC. Protein product: CASSFVAGAGAHEQYF. The whole variable domain, remainder taken from reference TRBV5-1 and TRBJ2-7, is KAGVTQTPRYLIKTRGQQVTLSCSPISGHRSVSWYQQTPGQGLQFLFEYFSETQRNKGNFPGRFSGRQFSNSRSEMNVSTLELGDSALYLCASSFVAGAGAHEQYFGPGTRLTVT.

This clonotype has a handful of counts. The chain employs TRBV7-9 and TRBJ2-1; the match to TRBD2 covers 10 bases. Germline lookup yields CDR1 SEHNR and CDR2 FQNEAQ (reference sequence). J gave up 5 bases and V 1 base, and 14 bases lay outside the gene matches. This CDR3 has 19 residues. DNA of the CDR3: TGTGCCAGCAGCTTAGTAGCTCCCCTTCGGAGCGGGGGGGACAATGAGCAGTTCTTC. This codes for CASSLVAPLRSGGDNEQFF. Supplemented by reference TRBV7-9 and TRBJ2-1, the full variable domain reads DTGVSQNPRHKITKRGQNVTFRCDPISEHNRLYWYRQTLGQGPEFLTYFQNEAQLEKSRLLSDRFSAERPKGSFSTLEIQRTEQGDSAMYLCASSLVAPLRSGGDNEQFFGPGTRLTVL.

This clonotype was counted a few times. The rearrangement joins TRBV12-3 or TRBV12-4 to TRBJ2-5; no clear D gene. Trimming pared 3 bases from V and 4 bases from J, leaving 9 bases between. The CDR3 is 13 residues long. In nucleotides, the CDR3 is TGTGCCAGCAGTTTCAATTTGGGAGAGACCCAGTACTTC. It codes for CASSFNLGETQYF.

This clonotype appeared a few times. The chain carries TRBV10-3 and TRBJ2-5; 7 bases fit TRBD2. The junction had 8 bases not matched to a gene; V was cut back by 10 bases and J by 3 bases. This CDR3 is 13 amino acids long. Germline CDR1 ENHRY, CDR2 SYGVKD. CDR3 loop: CATAAGTEETQYF. The CDR3 nucleotides read TGTGCCACCGCAGCGGGAACGGAAGAGACCCAGTACTTC.

The CDR3 region has the DNA TGTGCCAGCAGTCGGGGCGGACTAGCGGGAAGGGCGGGTGAGCAGTTCTTC. Residues: CASSRGGLAGRAGEQFF. The V and J genes are TRBV6-1 and TRBJ2-1; 12 bases match TRBD2. J gave up 9 bases and V 5 bases, and 14 bases lay outside the gene matches. Germline V gene sequence: CDR1 MNHNS, CDR2 SASEGT. This CDR3 is 17 amino acids long.

This chain connects TRBV20-1 to TRBJ2-2, with TRBD2 matching over 9 bases. This CDR3 contains 16 residues. CDR1 and CDR2 from the germline V gene are DFQATT and SNEGSKA (reference sequence). V dropped 4 bases and J dropped 5; count of bases not matched to a gene: 11. The CDR3 DNA reads TGCAGTGCTACTTTGTTTAGCGGGAGTGCAACCGGGGAGCTGTTTTTT. Protein sequence: CSATLFSGSATGELFF.

This clonotype was observed a handful of times. The chain joins TRBV7-2 to TRBJ1-1; TRBD1 might be the D (5 bases). Trimming left V 5 bases short and J 6 bases short, with 16 bases between. CDR1 is SGHTA, CDR2 FQGNSA, per germline. CDR3 size: 14 residues. The CDR3 is CASSRSGGAAEAFF. CDR3 nucleotides: TGTGCCAGCAGCCGTAGTGGGGGAGCAGCTGAAGCTTTCTTT.